Listed below are T cell receptor beta chains from one sample, sequenced in a study of OX40 agonist ivuxolimab in advanced cancers. Assay: immunoSEQ multiplex PCR; the TCRdb copy retains only in-frame clones and omits some. The table has some 48,000 clones, about 88% seen once. Source: CD4+ or CD8+ T cells sorted from blood, taken in a trial of the OX40 agonist ivuxolimab. All receptors come from an adult with an advanced solid tumor such as melanoma, head and neck, liver or kidney cancer. Each CDR3 is given with its conserved first and last residue. The order of the fields is D gene, V gene, J gene, CDR3 protein, CDR3 DNA. D genes are given only for firm matches.

d_gene: NA
v_gene: TRBV6-6
j_gene: TRBJ1-5
CDR3aa: CASKNTGGRSNQPQHF
CDR3nt: TGTGCCAGCAAGAACACGGGGGGAAGGAGCAATCAGCCCCAGCATTTT

d_gene: NA
v_gene: TRBV5-1
j_gene: TRBJ1-4
CDR3aa: CASSLSRAQSEKLFF
CDR3nt: TGCGCCAGCAGCTTGTCCCGGGCTCAGAGTGAAAAACTGTTTTTT

d_gene: TRBD2
v_gene: TRBV7-2
j_gene: TRBJ2-3
CDR3aa: CASSFAGGGDTQYF
CDR3nt: TGTGCCAGCAGCTTTGCGGGAGGGGGAGATACGCAGTATTTT

d_gene: NA
v_gene: TRBV2
j_gene: TRBJ2-3
CDR3aa: CAGGGGANGDTQYF
CDR3nt: TGTGCCGGGGGAGGGGGGGCCAACGGAGATACGCAGTATTTT

d_gene: TRBD1
v_gene: TRBV27
j_gene: TRBJ1-1
CDR3aa: CASSLRAWDRNTEAFF
CDR3nt: TGTGCCAGCAGTTTAAGGGCGTGGGACAGGAACACTGAAGCTTTCTTT

d_gene: NA
v_gene: TRBV30
j_gene: TRBJ1-3
CDR3aa: CAWSRVLSGNTIYF
CDR3nt: TGTGCCTGGAGTAGGGTTCTTTCGGGAAACACCATATATTTT

d_gene: TRBD1
v_gene: TRBV7-3
j_gene: TRBJ1-2
CDR3aa: CASSWGTAGYKDGYTF
CDR3nt: TGTGCCAGCAGCTGGGGGACAGCGGGGTATAAGGATGGCTACACCTTC

d_gene: NA
v_gene: TRBV11-2
j_gene: TRBJ2-7
CDR3aa: CASSLAVGVRYEQYF
CDR3nt: TGTGCCAGCAGCTTAGCGGTAGGAGTGCGTTACGAGCAGTACTTC

d_gene: NA
v_gene: TRBV4-1
j_gene: TRBJ1-4
CDR3aa: CASSRWTVNEKLFF
CDR3nt: TGCGCCAGCAGCCGCTGGACAGTAAATGAAAAACTGTTTTTT

d_gene: NA
v_gene: TRBV7-9
j_gene: TRBJ1-1
CDR3aa: CASSLGWDTEAFF
CDR3nt: TGTGCCAGCAGCTTAGGGTGGGACACTGAAGCTTTCTTT

d_gene: TRBD2
v_gene: TRBV5-4
j_gene: TRBJ2-2
CDR3aa: CASRPGLAGGNTGELFF
CDR3nt: TGTGCCAGCAGACCGGGACTAGCGGGGGGCAACACCGGGGAGCTGTTTTTT

d_gene: NA
v_gene: TRBV5-1
j_gene: TRBJ2-2
CDR3aa: CASRIAIVDTGELFF
CDR3nt: TGCGCCAGCAGGATCGCGATAGTAGACACCGGGGAGCTGTTTTTT

d_gene: TRBD2
v_gene: TRBV28
j_gene: TRBJ2-7
CDR3aa: CASSPTGLTYEQYF
CDR3nt: TGTGCCAGCAGTCCGACGGGACTAACCTACGAGCAGTACTTC

d_gene: NA
v_gene: TRBV20-1
j_gene: TRBJ2-1
CDR3aa: CSARVLPEQFF
CDR3nt: TGCAGTGCTAGAGTTCTCCCCGAGCAGTTCTTC

d_gene: TRBD1
v_gene: TRBV10-2
j_gene: TRBJ1-5
CDR3aa: CASRKTGGSNQPQHF
CDR3nt: TGCGCCAGCAGGAAGACAGGGGGCAGCAATCAGCCCCAGCATTTT

d_gene: NA
v_gene: TRBV10-3
j_gene: TRBJ1-4
CDR3aa: CAISSPTNEKLFF
CDR3nt: TGTGCCATCAGCTCCCCAACTAATGAAAAACTGTTTTTT

d_gene: NA
v_gene: TRBV6-5
j_gene: TRBJ2-7
CDR3aa: CASSYADVSYEQYF
CDR3nt: TGTGCCAGCAGTTACGCGGACGTATCCTACGAGCAGTACTTC

d_gene: NA
v_gene: TRBV20-1
j_gene: TRBJ1-3
CDR3aa: CSATQGNTIYF
CDR3nt: TGCAGTGCTACCCAGGGGAACACCATATATTTT

d_gene: NA
v_gene: TRBV4-2
j_gene: TRBJ1-1
CDR3aa: CASSQDTARQAFF
CDR3nt: TGTGCCAGCAGCCAAGACACCGCGAGGCAAGCTTTCTTT

d_gene: NA
v_gene: TRBV5-1
j_gene: TRBJ1-1
CDR3aa: CASSFGGGYTEAFF
CDR3nt: TGCGCCAGCAGCTTTGGGGGAGGGTACACTGAAGCTTTCTTT

d_gene: NA
v_gene: TRBV7-2
j_gene: TRBJ2-1
CDR3aa: CASSLAGRYNEQFF
CDR3nt: TGTGCCAGCAGCTTAGCGGGACGATACAATGAGCAGTTCTTC

d_gene: TRBD1
v_gene: TRBV6-5
j_gene: TRBJ2-7
CDR3aa: CASSYNALDRDHEQYF
CDR3nt: TGTGCCAGCAGTTACAATGCTCTAGACAGGGACCACGAGCAGTACTTC

d_gene: TRBD2
v_gene: TRBV28
j_gene: TRBJ2-3
CDR3aa: CASSPDLQGLGTDTQYF
CDR3nt: TGTGCCAGCAGCCCCGATTTGCAGGGACTAGGCACAGATACGCAGTATTTT

d_gene: NA
v_gene: TRBV10-3
j_gene: TRBJ1-1
CDR3aa: CASRPSSGEFSEAFF
CDR3nt: TGTGCCTCACGTCCGTCTTCCGGCGAGTTCTCTGAAGCTTTCTTT

d_gene: NA
v_gene: TRBV19
j_gene: TRBJ1-5
CDR3aa: CASSTGYSFYRNQPQHF
CDR3nt: TGTGCCAGTAGTACTGGGTATAGCTTTTACCGGAATCAGCCCCAGCATTTT

d_gene: TRBD1
v_gene: TRBV4-3
j_gene: TRBJ1-4
CDR3aa: CASSQARTGGEKLFF
CDR3nt: TGCGCCAGCAGCCAAGCCCGGACAGGGGGAGAAAAACTGTTTTTT